These 7 T cell receptor beta chains were sequenced from one sample in a study of shared clonotypes between healthy human individuals. Profiling relied on immunoSEQ multiplex PCR, and the TCRdb table lists in-frame clones only, not all of them. Of about 1.9 million clones listed, just over 90% are singletons. Terminally differentiated effector memory CD45RA+ cells were excluded by CCR7 positive selection of CD45RO-negative cells. Input material: naive CD8+ T cells from PBMCs. The receptors originated from a man aged 18 to 29 in good health. Some clones in this sample may be carry-over from other donors' samples.

This chain uses TRBV6-4 with TRBJ1-3; TRBD1 is a possible D gene (6 bases). CDR1 MRHNA and CDR2 SNTAGT come from the germline V gene. Trimming took 6 bases from V and 0 from J, leaving 12 bases between them. CDR3 size: 15 residues. The CDR3 nucleotides read TGTGCCAGCAGAGCGGACAGCCGCTCTGGAAACACCATATATTTT. Its translation: CASRADSRSGNTIYF.

The chain is built from TRBV5-6 and TRBJ2-7; the D is unclear. Deletions cut 3 bases from V and 1 base from J, with 11 bases between. The germline V gene has CDR1 SGHDT and CDR2 YYEEEE. The CDR3 is 14 residues long. CDR3 sequence (DNA): TGTGCCAGCAGCTGGCGCCCAAATTCCTACGAGCAGTACTTC. It specifies CASSWRPNSYEQYF. The full variable domain, in which reference TRBV5-6 and TRBJ2-7 provide the parts outside the CDR3, is DAGVTQSPTHLIKTRGQQVTLRCSPKSGHDTVSWYQQALGQGPQFIFQYYEEEERQRGNFPDRFSGHQFPNYSSELNVNALLLGDSALYLCASSWRPNSYEQYFGPGTRLTVT.

The V call is TRBV6-5, the J call TRBJ2-5; D remains unclear. V lost 2 bases and J lost 2, with 6 bases in between. The CDR3 consists of 13 residues. The germline V gene encodes CDR1 MNHEY and CDR2 SVGAGI. DNA for the CDR3: TGTGCCAGCAGTTACACACCACAAGAGACCCAGTACTTC. Encoded protein: CASSYTPQETQYF.

V is TRBV28 and J is TRBJ2-5; maybe TRBD1 (6 bases). CDR3 size: 12 residues. Trimming pared 11 bases from V and 2 bases from J, leaving 12 bases between. CDR1 is MDHEN and CDR2 is SYDVKM in the germline V gene. CDR3 DNA sequence: TGTGCCGCCGAGGACAGTCAAGAGACCCAGTACTTC. Its protein is CAAEDSQETQYF.

This clone was seen just once. The chain joins TRBV29-1 to TRBJ1-2; D is possibly TRBD1 (5 bases). This CDR3 is 14 amino acids long. V shed 0 bases and J shed 6 bases, with 14 bases lying between them. Germline lookup yields CDR1 SQVTM and CDR2 ANQGSEA. CDR3 sequence: CSVEDGAGSNGYTF. In DNA form, the CDR3 reads TGCAGCGTTGAAGATGGGGCGGGGTCTAATGGCTACACCTTC.

This sequence joins TRBV7-9 and TRBJ2-7; D uncertain. Germline lookup yields CDR1 SEHNR and CDR2 FQNEAQ (reference sequence). Trimming pared 2 bases from V and 1 base from J, leaving 9 bases between. There are 14 residues in the CDR3. The CDR3 spells CASSLPSQSYEQYF. The CDR3 nucleotides read TGTGCCAGCAGCTTACCCAGCCAATCCTACGAGCAGTACTTC.

A note on this clone: This clone may be a read error of a much larger clone one base away. Other nucleotide sequences in the sample specify the same CDR3. The CDR3 loop reads CASSLTLNTEAFF. As DNA, the CDR3 is TGTGCCAGCAGTTTAACGCTGAACACTGAAGCTTTCTTT. The rearrangement uses TRBV28 and TRBJ1-1; no firm D call. Germline V gives CDR1 MDHEN, CDR2 SYDVKM. The CDR3 spans 13 residues. V shed 2 bases and J shed 0 bases, with 4 bases lying between them.